This T cell receptor (beta chain) was sequenced in a study of blood T cell repertoires in COVID-19. Study at large: Collection of acute and convalescent COVID-19 samples took place in the United States, Italy and Spain. Nucleic acid was either cDNA or gDNA, and it came from T cells, B-cell-depleted T cells, or PBMCs.

Enrolled through a virtual design, the participants were between about 18 and 100 years of age and came from around 25 US areas. Self-reported history from a screening survey and questionnaire set each donor's cohort. TCRdb's table, derived via immunoSEQ multiplex PCR, lists solely in-frame clones and lacks some. Of approximately 490,000 clones in the sample, around 90% are singletons; the top ten hold about 0.65%. This clonotype originated in a woman aged 18-29 years who had recovered from COVID-19. Specimen: PBMCs or T cells enriched from blood (not recorded which).

This chain's CDR3 is CSVLGGLQGYSTDTQYF. The CDR3 coding sequence is TGCAGCGTCCTCGGTGGATTACAGGGATATAGCACAGATACGCAGTATTTT. The chain is built from TRBV29-1 and TRBJ2-3, with TRBD1 as a possible D gene (6 bases). Germline CDR1 reads SQVTM; CDR2 reads ANQGSEA. The CDR3 extends over 17 amino acids. With 6 bases removed from V and 0 bases from J, the gap between germline ends came to 22 bases.